This T cell receptor beta chain was retrieved from a study of monozygotic twins with inflammatory bowel disease. Study-level points and caveats: People with IBD had fewer clonotypes in common with others than healthy twins did, especially with disease activity.

Reprocessing the 5' RACE reads, TCRdb reports a single entry for every CDR3 protein and omits DNA. This sample lists about 300,000 distinct CDR3 sequences; its ten largest clones have 5.6%. Notes on this clonotype: What it recognizes is unknown.

The CDR3 runs to 14 residues. Germline loops: CDR1 DFQATT, CDR2 SNEGSKA (reference sequence). The sequenced material came from blood. The chain is built from TRBV20-1 and TRBJ2-2; checking the TCRdb D call of TRBD2 is not possible without DNA. This sequence originates from a human donor with ulcerative colitis or Crohn's disease, or a healthy co-twin of an affected twin (not recorded which). Here the CDR3 reads CSAASGRAHGELFF.